Listed below are T cell receptor beta chains from one sample, sequenced in a study of radiation and T cells in renal cell carcinoma. TCRdb's copy holds only in-frame clones and misses some; the assay was immunoSEQ multiplex PCR. The table shows about 24,000 clones, with 58% occurring only once. The sequencing used tumor tissue, collected from a patient whose treatment was nephrectomy without radiotherapy. All receptors come from a man aged 40-50 years with renal cell carcinoma. The CDR3 runs from the conserved cysteine through the conserved F or W. Fields, in order: V gene, J gene, D gene, clone size, CDR3 protein, CDR3 DNA. D genes are given only for firm matches. The listing skips clone size in some rows; elsewhere it reads once, few, many or a size class.

>TRBV7-9|TRBJ1-6|TRBD1|few
CASSKGQGGNSPLHF
TGTGCCAGCAGCAAGGGTCAGGGGGGTAATTCACCCCTCCACTTT
>TRBV15|TRBJ2-2|NA|few
CATSRETVYTGELFF
TGTGCCACCAGCAGAGAGACAGTTTACACCGGGGAGCTGTTTTTT
>TRBV9|TRBJ2-5|TRBD2|NA
CASSPTSGQETQYF
TGTGCCAGCAGCCCCACTAGCGGACAAGAGACCCAGTACTTC
>TRBV18|TRBJ2-1|TRBD1|NA
CASSPTRGQSSYNEQFF
TGTGCCAGCTCACCAACCAGGGGGCAGAGCTCCTACAATGAGCAGTTCTTC
>TRBV6-5|TRBJ2-1|NA|few
CASSPLGARGDEQFF
TGTGCCAGCAGTCCCCTAGGCGCCCGAGGGGATGAGCAGTTCTTC
>TRBV2|TRBJ1-2|TRBD1|NA
CASSIQGQGGGYTF
TGTGCCAGCAGTATACAGGGACAGGGCGGTGGCTACACCTTC
>TRBV19|TRBJ2-1|TRBD1|NA
CASSRRPGQGRLSSYNEQFF
TGTGCCAGCAGCCGACGACCGGGACAGGGGAGGTTGAGCTCCTACAATGAGCAGTTCTTC
>TRBV7-2|TRBJ1-6|TRBD1|NA
CASSPRQGADNSPLHF
TGTGCCAGCAGCCCTCGGCAGGGGGCGGATAATTCACCCCTCCACTTT
>TRBV9|TRBJ2-2|NA|few
CASSLVPATGELFF
TGTGCCAGCAGTTTAGTGCCAGCCACCGGGGAGCTGTTTTTT
>TRBV7-8|TRBJ1-4|NA|once
CASSPFKGNGGEKLFF
TGTGCCAGCAGCCCCTTTAAGGGGAACGGGGGTGAAAAACTGTTTTTT